This T cell receptor beta chain was captured in a study of blood T cell repertoires in COVID-19. Study as a whole: Material from acute and convalescent COVID-19 was sourced from the United States, Italy and Spain. Sources were T cells, B-cell-depleted T cells, or PBMCs; the material itself was cDNA or gDNA.

In the study's own analysis: Scientists estimated how many nucleated cells there were by amplifying reference gene primers. Clones were sequenced by immunoSEQ multiplex PCR, and TCRdb holds only the in-frame ones, with some missing. That table furnishes V, J and clone size, whereas the DNA furnished D and trimming. Of 150,000 to 180,000 clones detected, roughly 88% appear once; the ten largest clones hold 9% to 10%. The junction had 7 bases not matched to a gene; V was cut back by 6 bases and J by 3 bases. The length of the CDR3 is 15 residues. Germline V gives CDR1 MDHEN, CDR2 SYDVKM. This sequence was found in a woman between 50 and 59 years old with acute or convalescent COVID-19. This chain links TRBV28 with TRBJ2-1, with 8 nucleotides matching TRBD2. Sequencing was done on a sample of peripheral blood. The CDR3: CASSFSGAYYNEQFF. The CDR3, as DNA: TGTGCCAGCAGCTTTAGCGGGGCCTACTACAATGAGCAGTTCTTC.